The 15 T cell receptor beta chains reported below all come from one sample, sequenced in a study of cytomegalovirus exposure and HLA in healthy donors. Primers included in the PCR were 60 Vbeta and 13 Jbeta primers. The assay was immunoSEQ multiplex PCR, and TCRdb's table has in-frame clones only and misses some. The sample lists about 150,000 clones; around 79% were seen once. Sequencing was carried out using PBMCs. The origin of the receptors is a man in his late teens or twenties in good health and CMV-seronegative.

The chain has TRBV30 and TRBJ1-1; perhaps TRBD1 as D (5 bases). The germline gives CDR1 GTSNPN, CDR2 SVGIG (reference sequence). V shed 0 bases and J shed 4 bases, with 9 bases lying between them. CDR3 length: 13 amino acids. This chain's CDR3 is CAWSVGRVTEAFF. The CDR3 DNA follows: TGTGCCTGGAGTGTGGGCAGGGTCACTGAAGCTTTCTTT.

The rearrangement joins TRBV6-6 to TRBJ2-5; a weak D match, TRBD2 (6 bases). Germline CDR1 reads MNHNY; CDR2 reads SVGAGI (reference sequence). Trimming removed 3 bases from V and 5 bases from J, with 13 bases in between. This CDR3 comprises 14 residues. The CDR3: CASSYPWEAETQYF. The CDR3 region has the DNA TGTGCCAGCAGTTATCCATGGGAGGCGGAGACCCAGTACTTC.

The rearrangement links TRBV6-6 to TRBJ1-6; TRBD1 is a possible D gene (6 bases). The V and J ends lost 4 bases and 9 bases respectively, with 16 bases between them. This CDR3 comprises 15 residues. Germline V lookup: CDR1 MNHNY, CDR2 SVGAGI (reference sequence). CDR3 loop: CASSSSGQLGSPLHF. CDR3 DNA: TGTGCCAGCAGTTCTAGTGGACAGCTAGGTTCACCCCTCCACTTT.

The chain combines TRBV5-5 with TRBJ2-5; D uncertain. This CDR3 has 13 residues. Germline CDR1 SGHKS, CDR2 YYEKEE (reference sequence). Trimming cost V 0 bases and J 0 bases, with 3 bases left between them. Here the CDR3 DNA reads TGTGCCAGCAGCTTGGCAAACCAAGAGACCCAGTACTTC. Translation gives CASSLANQETQYF.

The rearrangement links TRBV5-4 to TRBJ2-7, with D possibly matching TRBD2 (7 bases). V lost 2 bases and J lost 1, with 25 bases in between. The germline V gene has CDR1 SGHNT and CDR2 YYREEE (reference sequence). This CDR3 is 19 amino acids long. The CDR3 protein is CASSFAFRGGPASSYEQYF. CDR3 coding DNA: TGTGCCAGCAGCTTCGCCTTCCGCGGGGGCCCGGCGAGTTCCTACGAGCAGTACTTC.

This clone has more than one count but fewer than ten. The chain combines TRBV5-1 with TRBJ1-6; D not resolved. Trimming pared 0 bases from V and 8 bases from J, leaving 9 bases between. Germline V lookup: CDR1 SGHRS, CDR2 YFSETQ. CDR3 length equals 14 residues. The CDR3, as DNA: TGCGCCAGCAGCTTGGGGGGAGAGGATTCACCCCTCCACTTT. Residues: CASSLGGEDSPLHF. Supplemented by reference TRBV5-1 and TRBJ1-6, the full variable domain reads KAGVTQTPRYLIKTRGQQVTLSCSPISGHRSVSWYQQTPGQGLQFLFEYFSETQRNKGNFPGRFSGRQFSNSRSEMNVSTLELGDSALYLCASSLGGEDSPLHFGNGTRLTVT.

The gene calls are TRBV6-1 and TRBJ2-7, with 7 nucleotides matching TRBD2. With V trimmed by 8 bases and J by 2 bases, 12 bases remained unmatched. The CDR3 length is 15 residues. The germline V gene encodes CDR1 MNHNS and CDR2 SASEGT. CDR3 region: CASSDGRGGPYEQYV. CDR3 in DNA: TGTGCCAGCTCCGATGGGAGGGGAGGACCCTACGAGCAGTACGTC.

V gene TRBV27 combines with J gene TRBJ2-5, with D maybe TRBD1 (6 bases). The V gene's germline CDR1 is MNHEY and CDR2 SMNVEV (reference sequence). The CDR3 consists of 14 residues. The V end was cut by 6 bases, the J end by 2 bases, with 13 bases between. This CDR3 reads CASSATGPQETQYF. In DNA, the CDR3 is TGTGCCAGCAGCGCGACAGGTCCTCAAGAGACCCAGTACTTC.

The rearrangement joins TRBV7-3 to TRBJ2-2; TRBD1 agrees at 8 bases. Germline CDR1 is SGHTA and CDR2 is FQGTGA. Germline trimming cut 5 bases from V and 6 bases from J; bases unmatched to any gene: 5. The CDR3 spans 14 residues. DNA of the CDR3: TGTGCCAGCAGCCGACAGGGGAGCGCCGGGGAGCTGTTTTTT. Its translation: CASSRQGSAGELFF.

The sample holds one count of this clone. V gene TRBV5-6 combines with J gene TRBJ1-6; D gene unclear. Trimming removed 0 bases from V and 0 bases from J, with 13 bases in between. This CDR3 comprises 18 residues. In germline, CDR1 is SGHDT, CDR2 YYEEEE. The CDR3 region has the DNA TGTGCCAGCAGCTTGGGAAACCTGGGAGGCTCCTATAATTCACCCCTCCACTTT. Protein sequence: CASSLGNLGGSYNSPLHF.

The chain carries TRBV5-1 and TRBJ2-5; 7 bases map to TRBD1. The CDR3 covers 13 residues. Germline CDR1 reads SGHRS; CDR2 reads YFSETQ. With 4 bases clipped from V and 2 bases from J, the junction kept 2 bases outside the gene matches. In DNA, the CDR3 is TGCGCCAGCAGCAGGGGACAGCAAGAGACCCAGTACTTC. Amino acid sequence: CASSRGQQETQYF.

This clone was detected only a few times. The chain employs TRBV4-3 and TRBJ2-7; a possible D gene is TRBD2 (5 bases). The germline CDR1 and CDR2 sequences are LGHNA and YSLEER. Between the trimmed V and J ends, which lost 1 base and 2 bases, there was a span of 12 bases. The CDR3 runs 15 residues. The CDR3 DNA follows: TGCGCCAGCAGCCAAGGGGGTAGCGCTACCTACGAGCAGTACTTC. Residues: CASSQGGSATYEQYF.

The J gene is TRBJ2-2, the V gene TRBV19; 8 bases line up with TRBD2. The V gene end was trimmed by 5 bases and the J gene end by 6 bases; junction bases not matched to a gene: 11. Germline values: CDR1 LNHDA, CDR2 SQIVND (reference sequence). The CDR3 runs to 16 residues. CDR3 in DNA: TGTGCCAGTAGTCTCCTCCAGCGGGGGTCGGCCGGGGAGCTGTTTTTT. It specifies CASSLLQRGSAGELFF.

The rearrangement joins TRBV4-3 to TRBJ1-2; D uncertain. Trimming pared 0 bases from V and 2 bases from J, leaving 10 bases between. CDR1 LGHNA and CDR2 YSLEER come from the germline V gene. CDR3 length equals 15 residues. CDR3 loop: CASSQDHSGNYGYTF. CDR3 DNA sequence: TGCGCCAGCAGCCAAGATCACAGTGGGAACTATGGCTACACCTTC.

On this clone itself: Other DNA sequences in this sample translate to the same CDR3. In DNA, the CDR3 is TGTGCCAGCAGCGTAGGGAGGGGAACTGAAGCTTTCTTT. This translates into CASSVGRGTEAFF. The chain employs TRBV9 and TRBJ1-1; perhaps TRBD1 as D (5 bases). Germline-derived CDR1 and CDR2 are SGDLS and YYNGEE. The V and J ends lost 0 bases and 5 bases respectively, with 8 bases between them. The CDR3 runs to 13 residues.